A single sample is the source of the 12 T cell receptor beta chains below, sequenced in a study of T cell responses to AZD1222 COVID-19 vaccine. Sequenced by immunoSEQ multiplex PCR; TCRdb stores in-frame clones only, minus some. In the table there are roughly 120,000 clones, about 92% of which are singletons. The sample here was peripheral blood, taken 28 days after the second AZD1222 dose. These receptors were taken from an adult who received the AZD1222 COVID-19 vaccine.

The genes are TRBV10-2 and TRBJ1-2, with no clear D. The CDR3 spans 12 residues. Germline V lookup: CDR1 WSHSY, CDR2 SAAADI. The V end lost 3 bases, the J end lost 5 bases, and 7 bases lay between the germline ends. The CDR3 is CASSEFNYGYTF. The CDR3, as DNA: TGCGCCAGCAGTGAATTTAATTATGGCTACACCTTC.

This clone was recorded only once. The rearrangement uses TRBV19 and TRBJ1-1; TRBD1 aligns across 11 bases. There are 16 residues in the CDR3. With V trimmed by 5 bases and J by 0 bases, 5 bases remained unmatched. CDR1 is LNHDA, CDR2 SQIVND, per germline (reference sequence). CDR3 protein: CASSFRTGGVNTEAFF. CDR3 nucleotides: TGTGCCAGTAGTTTCCGGACAGGGGGCGTGAACACTGAAGCTTTCTTT.

The CDR3 region has the DNA TGTGCCAGCACTCGGGGGAGGCCCTCCTACGAGCAGTACTTC. Protein sequence: CASTRGRPSYEQYF. The V gene is TRBV2, the J gene TRBJ2-7; possible D gene TRBD2, 6 bases. The CDR3 is 14 residues long. V lost 7 bases and J lost 0, with 13 bases in between. In germline, CDR1 is SNHLY, CDR2 FYNNEI.

The chain uses TRBV14 and TRBJ1-1; D remains unclear. The CDR3 spans 11 residues. Germline CDR1 reads SGHDN; CDR2 reads FVKESK. Trimming pared 1 base from V and 7 bases from J, leaving 4 bases between. The CDR3 DNA follows: TGTGCCAGCAGCCAAGGTGGTGAAGCTTTCTTT. Protein: CASSQGGEAFF.

The gene calls are TRBV5-1 and TRBJ2-3; no clear D. CDR1 is SGHRS and CDR2 is YFSETQ in the germline V gene. The CDR3 length is 14 residues. Trimming took 3 bases from V and 0 from J, leaving 8 bases between them. For the CDR3, the DNA is TGCGCCAGCAGCTGGAAGAGTAGCACAGATACGCAGTATTTT. Its translation is CASSWKSSTDTQYF.

The chain links TRBV7-8 to TRBJ1-6, with TRBD1 identical over 7 bases. This CDR3 has 17 amino acids. V trimming: 4 bases; J trimming: 7 bases; junction bases outside the gene matches: 13. Germline V lookup: CDR1 SGHVS, CDR2 FQNEAQ. CDR3 DNA: TGTGCCAGCAGCTATTCAGGGGGGGGACTAATGAATTCACCCCTCCACTTT. Protein: CASSYSGGGLMNSPLHF. The full variable domain, its missing parts supplied by reference TRBV7-8 and TRBJ1-6, is GAGVSQSPRYKVAKRGQDVALRCDPISGHVSLFWYQQALGQGPEFLTYFQNEAQLDKSGLPSDRFFAERPEGSVSTLKIQRTQQEDSAVYLCASSYSGGGLMNSPLHFGNGTRLTVT.

This rearrangement joins TRBV6-5 to TRBJ2-3; 11 positions agree with TRBD2. Unmatched junction bases numbered 9, after V lost 6 bases and J lost 7 bases. This CDR3 has 15 amino acids. CDR1 is MNHEY, CDR2 SVGAGI, per germline. The CDR3 spells CASSLSGGARNTQYF. The CDR3 DNA reads TGTGCCAGCAGCCTTAGCGGGGGGGCTCGAAATACGCAGTATTTT.

This clone was recorded once. V is TRBV6-5 and J is TRBJ2-7; the D gene is possibly TRBD1 (5 bases). Trimming shortened V by 6 bases and J by 0 bases, and 9 bases separated the two germline ends. This CDR3 has 13 residues. The germline gives CDR1 MNHEY, CDR2 SVGAGI. CDR3 bases: TGTGCCAGCAGGACAGTTAACTCCTACGAGCAGTACTTC. It encodes CASRTVNSYEQYF.

As to this clone: Distinct nucleotide sequences in the sample also encode this CDR3. The rearrangement uses TRBV5-6 and TRBJ2-1; D not resolved. Germline-derived CDR1 and CDR2 are SGHDT and YYEEEE. There are 15 residues in the CDR3. Trimming removed 0 bases from V and 0 bases from J, with 7 bases in between. CDR3 in amino acids: CASSLGEYSYNEQFF. The CDR3 DNA reads TGTGCCAGCAGCTTGGGTGAATACTCCTACAATGAGCAGTTCTTC. Looking up the rest from reference TRBV5-6 and TRBJ2-1 gives the full variable domain: DAGVTQSPTHLIKTRGQQVTLRCSPKSGHDTVSWYQQALGQGPQFIFQYYEEEERQRGNFPDRFSGHQFPNYSSELNVNALLLGDSALYLCASSLGEYSYNEQFFGPGTRLTVL.

The gene calls are TRBV10-3 and TRBJ2-2; D call uncertain. The CDR3 runs 13 residues. CDR1 is ENHRY, CDR2 SYGVKD, per germline. Trimming stripped 10 bases from V and 4 bases from J, with 13 bases between. CDR3 amino acids: CASKPGATGELFF. For the CDR3, the DNA is TGTGCCAGCAAACCAGGAGCCACCGGGGAGCTGTTTTTT.

CDR3 sequence reads: CASSYPGGGYEQYF. The CDR3 region has the DNA TGTGCCAGCAGTTACCCGGGAGGGGGATACGAGCAGTACTTC. The V and J genes are TRBV6-5 and TRBJ2-7; 8 bases fit TRBD2. CDR1 is MNHEY and CDR2 is SVGAGI in the germline V gene. The J segment lost 4 bases and the V segment lost 2 bases, leaving 4 bases of the junction unmatched. The CDR3 contains 14 residues.

The chain couples TRBV6-5 to TRBJ1-2; maybe TRBD1 (6 bases). Germline V gene sequence: CDR1 MNHEY, CDR2 SVGAGI. This CDR3 region has 12 residues. V was clipped by 6 bases and J by 5 bases, with 10 bases between them. The CDR3 sequence: CASSKTGYGYTF. For the CDR3, the DNA is TGTGCCAGCAGCAAGACAGGTTATGGCTACACCTTC.